The 11 T cell receptor beta chains reported below all come from one sample, sequenced in a study of identical twins' blood T cells. TCRdb independently ran MiXCR on the 5' RACE reads; one entry per CDR3 protein. This repertoire shows roughly 380,000 distinct CDR3 sequences, roughly 31% found once; its top ten account for 6% to 7%. Material: PBMCs. Receptors were obtained from a woman aged 18 to 55 in good health.

This clonotype was observed a few times. V and J are TRBV12-3 or TRBV12-4 and TRBJ1-4; D unclear. This CDR3 is 12 amino acids long. V was clipped by 6 bases and J by 8 bases, with 10 bases between them. The CDR3 loop is CASSLNREKLFF. The CDR3 DNA is TGTGCCAGCAGCCTAAATCGAGAAAAACTGTTTTTT.

V and J are TRBV4-3 and TRBJ1-5, with D unresolved. CDR1 and CDR2 (germline): LGHNA, YSLEER. V lost 0 bases, J lost 7 bases, and 7 bases lay in between. The CDR3 runs 13 residues. CDR3 residues: CASSQDLKQPQHF. The CDR3 coding sequence is TGCGCCAGCAGCCAAGATCTTAAACAGCCCCAGCATTTT.

This clonotype occurred many times. The chain recombines TRBV29-1 with TRBJ1-3; D might be TRBD1 (5 bases). CDR3 size: 13 residues. The germline V gene encodes CDR1 SQVTM and CDR2 ANQGSEA. Trimming took off 3 bases at V and 2 bases at J, with 8 bases between the two ends. The CDR3 is CSVDRVPGNTIYF. The CDR3 bases are TGCAGCGTTGACAGGGTACCTGGAAACACCATATATTTT.

This clonotype was seen only a few times. The chain links TRBV2 to TRBJ1-1, with D unclear. V was shortened by 4 bases and J by 5 bases, with 14 bases between the two germline ends. Germline CDR1 SNHLY, CDR2 FYNNEI. This CDR3 has 14 residues. CDR3 nucleotide sequence: TGTGCCAGCAGTGTCCGGAGGGATCTAACTGAAGCTTTCTTT. It yields the protein CASSVRRDLTEAFF.

Comment on this clonotype: One end of the junction is discordant with germline, which a read error may explain. The chain couples TRBV6-5 to TRBJ2-1; 7 bases line up with TRBD2. Looked up from germline, CDR1 is MNHEY and CDR2 is SVGAGI. The length of the CDR3 is 15 residues. The chain's CDR3 is CASSYEGGPYNERFF. CDR3 DNA: TGTGCCAGCAGTTATGAGGGAGGGCCCTACAATGAGCGGTTCTTC.

The V call is TRBV29-1, the J call TRBJ2-6, with TRBD2 matching over 10 bases. This CDR3 has 16 residues. J was trimmed by 1 base and V by 3 bases; bases with no gene match: 3. From germline, CDR1 is SQVTM and CDR2 ANQGSEA. The CDR3 nucleotides are TGCAGCGTTGATCTAGCGGGAGTATCTGGGGCCAACGTCCTGACTTTC. It translates to CSVDLAGVSGANVLTF.

The V gene is TRBV23-1, the J gene TRBJ1-1; D remains ambiguous. TRBV23-1 is an open reading frame whose function is uncertain. The CDR3 sequence is 16 residues long. V lost 10 bases to trimming and J lost 2 bases, with 23 bases between them. The DNA for the CDR3 is TGCGCCACAACGGTCCTAGCGAGAGCCCACAACACTGAAGCTTTCTTT. Its protein product is CATTVLARAHNTEAFF.

The chain combines TRBV20-1 with TRBJ2-6; the D is unclear. The CDR3 is made up of 15 amino acids. Trimming pared 5 bases from V and 0 bases from J, leaving 11 bases between. From germline, CDR1 is DFQATT and CDR2 SNEGSKA (reference sequence). CDR3 DNA sequence: TGCAGTGCTCGCCTTCGCGTCTCTGGGGCCAACGTCCTGACTTTC. Translation gives CSARLRVSGANVLTF.

This chain joins TRBV20-1 and TRBJ2-3; D remains ambiguous. Germline V gene sequence: CDR1 DFQATT, CDR2 SNEGSKA (reference sequence). V dropped 1 base and J dropped 0 bases, with 11 bases sitting between them. There are 15 residues in the CDR3. The CDR3 DNA is TGCAGTGCTAGAGTCACCCGAACTAGCACAGATACGCAGTATTTT. Protein: CSARVTRTSTDTQYF.

This rearrangement joins TRBV19 to TRBJ1-2; 9 bases map to TRBD1. The CDR3 consists of 16 residues. The junction had 13 bases not matched to a gene; V was cut back by 4 bases and J by 7 bases. Germline V CDR1 and CDR2: LNHDA, SQIVND (reference sequence). CDR3 in DNA: TGTGCCAGTAGTAACCGGGACAGGGAACTAAGCCCTGGCTACACCTTC. Translating it yields CASSNRDRELSPGYTF.

This clonotype was seen many times. This chain connects TRBV29-1 to TRBJ1-5, with 7 bases fitting TRBD1. V lost 4 bases, J lost 5 bases, and 5 bases stayed unmatched. There are 13 residues in the CDR3. CDR1 is SQVTM and CDR2 is ANQGSEA in the germline V gene. The chain's CDR3 is CSVVTGRDQPQHF. CDR3 sequence (DNA): TGCAGCGTTGTGACAGGGAGAGATCAGCCCCAGCATTTT.